This T cell receptor beta chain was identified in a study of breast tumors, draining lymph nodes, adjacent tissues. As concerns this clonotype: A single base separates this from a much larger clone, so it may be a read error.

Breast cancer patients provided tissue from their axillary draining lymph nodes. TCRdb used MiXCR to reprocess the multiplex PCR reads, holding one entry per CDR3 protein. The top ten hold over 3% of the sample, which has roughly 120,000 distinct CDR3 sequences, roughly 21% seen once. Germline V lookup: CDR1 SGDLS, CDR2 YYNGEE. The CDR3 covers 14 residues. The sequenced sample was axillary lymph node tissue. This clonotype originated in a female donor with breast cancer. Some clones in this sample may be carry-over from other donors' samples. The J gene is TRBJ2-2, the V gene TRBV9, with D perhaps TRBD2 (6 bases). CDR3 residues: CASSSRAGNGEPFF. The CDR3, as DNA: TGTGCCAGCAGCTCCCGCGCGGGAAATGGGGAGCCGTTTTTT.